The entry below gives a single T cell receptor (beta chain) sequence along with its context. This sample is part of a study of blood T cells in healthy people across ages. Every participating donor contributed roughly 11 milliliters of peripheral blood through a draw. Isolation of PBMCs gave at least 7 million cells per sample. There were at least 6 micrograms of total RNA extracted from every sample. The germline V gene has CDR1 SGHTA and CDR2 FQGNSA. V was pared by 5 bases and J by 10 bases, with 7 bases of the junction left unmatched. The CDR3 consists of 14 residues. A second PCR of roughly 7 to 11 cycles used a sample-barcoded 5' primer and a J-beta primer mix. From the 5' RACE reads, TCRdb called clonotypes with MiXCR, one entry per CDR3 protein. This table has 1,500,000 or so distinct CDR3 sequences, almost 60% appearing once.

Sequenced sample: blood. The rearrangement joins TRBV7-2 to TRBJ2-1; 11 bases map to TRBD1. The origin of this receptor is a man aged 18 to 29 in good health. The CDR3 loop reads CASSRGQGDREQFF. CDR3 sequence (DNA): TGTGCCAGCAGCCGGGGACAGGGGGATAGGGAGCAGTTCTTC.